This T cell receptor (beta chain) was sequenced during a study of T cell responses to AZD1222 COVID-19 vaccine. Broader study findings: Vaccination with two AZD1222 doses was followed by a rise in Spike-specific TCR breadth and depth.

For this clone: Its antigen is unidentified.

V dropped 4 bases and J dropped 6; count of bases not matched to a gene: 17. The germline gives CDR1 MDHEN, CDR2 SYDVKM. CDR3 length: 17 residues. Only in-frame clones appear in the TCRdb table, and some are missing; sequencing was by immunoSEQ multiplex PCR. This sample has approximately 120,000 clones, with more than 70% found just once. The specimen was peripheral blood, collected on day 0 of AZD1222 vaccination. The chain employs TRBV28 and TRBJ1-2, with 7 positions matching TRBD1. The TCR was taken from an adult in good health. The CDR3 coding sequence is TGTGCCAGCAGTTATTGGCATCCGGGACAGAGTGCTCATGGCTACACCTTC. It codes for CASSYWHPGQSAHGYTF.